The 31 T cell receptor beta chains listed next were all sequenced from one sample in a study of cytomegalovirus exposure and HLA in healthy donors. PCR primers comprised 60 Vbeta and 13 Jbeta primers. Assay used: immunoSEQ multiplex PCR; TCRdb lists only in-frame clones, some missing. The table has 150,000 to 170,000 clones, approximately 81% seen once. The sample taken for sequencing was PBMCs. These receptors were obtained from a man in his late teens or twenties in good health and CMV-seronegative.

This sequence joins TRBV28 and TRBJ2-7, with 7 bases aligning to TRBD2. Germline CDR1 is MDHEN and CDR2 is SYDVKM. Germline trimming cut 5 bases from V and 4 bases from J; bases unmatched to any gene: 17. The CDR3 loop spans 17 amino acids. CDR3 nucleotides: TGTGCCAGCAGTACGCCTGAGGGAGGGAGGGCCTTGTACGAGCAGTACTTC. Amino acids: CASSTPEGGRALYEQYF.

This rearrangement joins TRBV7-9 to TRBJ2-7; 7 nucleotides line up with TRBD1. V shed 5 bases and J 3 bases; nucleotides not matched to a gene: 7. The CDR3 spans 14 residues. CDR1 and CDR2 (germline): SEHNR, FQNEAQ (reference sequence). In nucleotides, the CDR3 is TGTGCCAGCAGCCCGGGACAGCTGAACTACGAGCAGTACTTC. It codes for CASSPGQLNYEQYF.

The table lists this clone with a few counts. The genes are TRBV4-3 and TRBJ2-7; 7 nucleotides align to TRBD1. Germline loops: CDR1 LGHNA, CDR2 YSLEER. Trimming at V came to 4 bases and at J to 3 bases, leaving 3 bases not matched to a gene. CDR3 size: 13 residues. The CDR3 sequence is CASSPGQIYEQYF. The CDR3 bases are TGCGCCAGCAGCCCGGGACAGATCTACGAGCAGTACTTC.

This clone has just a few counts. V gene TRBV19 combines with J gene TRBJ2-1; 9 bases match TRBD2. The CDR3 loop spans 18 amino acids. V shed 3 bases and J 2 bases; nucleotides not matched to a gene: 11. From germline, CDR1 is LNHDA and CDR2 SQIVND (reference sequence). CDR3 in DNA: TGTGCCAGTAGTATTATCGGGGCTAGCGGGGAACCCTACAATGAGCAGTTCTTC. Protein sequence: CASSIIGASGEPYNEQFF.

V and J are TRBV6-6 and TRBJ2-3; a possible D gene is TRBD1 (5 bases). The CDR3 loop spans 15 amino acids. CDR1 and CDR2 from the germline V gene are MNHNY and SVGAGI (reference sequence). The ends were cut back, 6 bases at V and 2 bases at J, with 15 bases in the middle. The DNA of the CDR3 is TGTGCCAGCAGCCGAGAGTGGGGCCCCACAGATACGCAGTATTTT. Translation: CASSREWGPTDTQYF.

This clone was seen only a few times. This chain uses TRBV5-1 with TRBJ2-3, with unresolved D. Germline CDR1 SGHRS, CDR2 YFSETQ. Trimming shortened V by 9 bases and J by 4 bases, and 9 bases separated the two germline ends. The CDR3 is made up of 11 amino acids. The CDR3 bases are TGCGCCATTCTCCCCCCAGATACGCAGTATTTT. This codes for CAILPPDTQYF.

The rearrangement links TRBV6-1 to TRBJ2-7; TRBD2 matches at 7 bases. This CDR3 comprises 13 residues. CDR1 is MNHNS, CDR2 SASEGT, per germline. V shed 8 bases and J 2 bases; nucleotides not matched to a gene: 6. The CDR3 DNA follows: TGTGCCAGCCTTTCTAGCGGCGCCTACGAGCAGTACTTC. This codes for CASLSSGAYEQYF.

This clone has more than one count but fewer than ten. CDR3 in DNA: TGTGCCAGCAGTGGGACAGGGGGCTACGAGCAGTACTTC. Encoded protein: CASSGTGGYEQYF. The chain carries TRBV2 and TRBJ2-7; 10 nucleotides agree with TRBD1. The junction had 0 bases not matched to a gene; V was cut back by 4 bases and J by 3 bases. This CDR3 is 13 amino acids long. Per germline, CDR1 SNHLY and CDR2 FYNNEI.

J is TRBJ2-4 and V is TRBV28, with TRBD1 identical over 7 bases. CDR3 length: 11 amino acids. Looked up from germline, CDR1 is MDHEN and CDR2 is SYDVKM. J lost 9 bases, V lost 9 bases, and 5 bases had no gene match. This CDR3 reads CASSEGAIQYF. The CDR3 DNA reads as TGTGCCAGTTCCGAGGGGGCCATTCAGTACTTC.

This clone was seen more than once but under ten times. The chain combines TRBV6-1 with TRBJ2-3; 8 positions agree with TRBD1. CDR3 size: 12 residues. Trimming cost V 11 bases and J 3 bases; bases outside gene matches: 4. Germline V gene data show CDR1 as MNHNS and CDR2 as SASEGT. Written as DNA, the CDR3 is TGTGCCGGACAGGGTAGTACAGATACGCAGTATTTT. It yields the protein CAGQGSTDTQYF.

The CDR3 loop is CASSLGRDEQYF. CDR3 coding DNA: TGTGCCAGCAGCTTGGGGAGAGACGAGCAGTACTTC. This sequence joins TRBV5-4 and TRBJ2-7; unclear D gene. Germline V gene sequence: CDR1 SGHNT, CDR2 YYREEE (reference sequence). There are 12 residues in the CDR3. Trimming cost V 0 bases and J 5 bases, with 6 bases left between them.

The rearrangement links TRBV7-2 to TRBJ1-2; D is unresolved. Trimming removed 1 base from V and 8 bases from J, with 8 bases in between. Germline values: CDR1 SGHTA, CDR2 FQGNSA. The CDR3 spans 12 residues. The CDR3 DNA follows: TGTGCCAGCAGCTTAGACTGGGAGGGCTACACCTTC. Translating gives CASSLDWEGYTF.

The chain is built from TRBV10-1 and TRBJ1-1, with unresolved D. The CDR3 spans 14 residues. Per the germline V gene, CDR1 is WNHNN and CDR2 is SYGVQD (reference sequence). V lost 3 bases and J 6 bases, leaving 14 bases between the germline ends. Here the CDR3 reads CASSEGPGYPEAFF. The CDR3 DNA is TGCGCCAGCAGTGAAGGTCCGGGTTATCCTGAAGCTTTCTTT.

The chain couples TRBV7-9 to TRBJ2-7, with D perhaps matching TRBD2 (7 bases). This CDR3 contains 16 residues. Trimming pared 6 bases from V and 6 bases from J, leaving 24 bases between. Germline V gene lookup returns CDR1 SEHNR and CDR2 FQNEAQ (reference sequence). CDR3 sequence (DNA): TGTGCCAGCAGGACAGGAGGGGGAGGGCCTTTGTCCGAGCAGTACTTC. Its protein product is CASRTGGGGPLSEQYF.

This clone has only a few counts. The J gene is TRBJ2-2, the V gene TRBV7-9; possible D gene TRBD1, 5 bases. V gave up 11 bases and J gave up 5 bases, with 9 bases separating them. CDR1 is SEHNR and CDR2 is FQNEAQ in the germline V gene (reference sequence). There are 11 residues in the CDR3. The DNA of the CDR3 is TGTGCCTACCAGGGTACCGGGGAGCTGTTTTTT. It codes for CAYQGTGELFF.

The chain employs TRBV4-1 and TRBJ2-7, with 13 bases aligning to TRBD2. Trimming cost V 3 bases and J 4 bases; bases outside gene matches: 6. The V gene's germline CDR1 is MGHRA and CDR2 YSYEKL. This CDR3 is built from 16 residues. The chain's CDR3 is CASSQGTSGIQYEQYF. DNA of the CDR3: TGCGCCAGCAGCCAGGGGACTAGCGGGATTCAGTACGAGCAGTACTTC.

A remark on this clone: An end of the junction does not agree with germline; a read error may underlie this. The CDR3 protein is CASRLGQLPTEQYF. Here the CDR3 DNA reads TGCGCCAGCAGGTTGGGACAGCTTCCAACCGAGCAGTACTTC. This sequence joins TRBV5-1 and TRBJ2-7; 7 nucleotides agree with TRBD1. The CDR3 runs 14 residues. The germline V gene encodes CDR1 SGHRS and CDR2 YFSETQ.

This chain uses TRBV30 with TRBJ2-7; perhaps TRBD1 as D (6 bases). CDR1 and CDR2 from the germline V gene are GTSNPN and SVGIG (reference sequence). Trimming took 3 bases from V and 3 from J, leaving 12 bases between them. The CDR3 extends over 13 amino acids. The CDR3 spells CAWSEQGGYEQYF. The CDR3 DNA reads TGTGCCTGGAGCGAACAGGGCGGCTACGAGCAGTACTTC.

The J gene is TRBJ2-3, the V gene TRBV19, with 10 bases matching TRBD2. The CDR3 is 14 amino acids. Germline V lookup: CDR1 LNHDA, CDR2 SQIVND (reference sequence). The trim removed 4 bases at V and 6 bases at J, leaving 4 bases unmatched. The CDR3 nucleotides are TGTGCCAGTAGTACTAGCGGGAGAAGGGATACGCAGTATTTT. This sequence encodes CASSTSGRRDTQYF.

The chain recombines TRBV28 with TRBJ2-1; D not resolved. Trimming shortened V by 4 bases and J by 10 bases, and 11 bases separated the two germline ends. CDR1 MDHEN and CDR2 SYDVKM come from the germline V gene. This CDR3 has 12 amino acids. The CDR3 spells CASSSPLSEQFF. The CDR3 nucleotides are TGTGCCAGCAGTTCCCCCCTCTCGGAGCAGTTCTTC.

The chain recombines TRBV29-1 with TRBJ2-1; perhaps TRBD2 as D (6 bases). The V end was cut by 0 bases, the J end by 6 bases, with 12 bases between. Germline assignment: CDR1 SQVTM and CDR2 ANQGSEA. This CDR3 is built from 14 residues. CDR3 DNA: TGCAGCGTTGAAGACGGGAGCGTTATCAATGAGCAGTTCTTC. Translating it yields CSVEDGSVINEQFF.

The V gene is TRBV4-3, the J gene TRBJ2-5; a possible D gene is TRBD1 (6 bases). The CDR3 has 15 amino acids. The V end lost 2 bases, the J end lost 1 base, and 11 bases lay between the germline ends. Germline V gene sequence: CDR1 LGHNA, CDR2 YSLEER. CDR3 in amino acids: CASSQNGQTQETQYF. The CDR3 DNA reads TGCGCCAGCAGCCAAAACGGACAGACCCAAGAGACCCAGTACTTC.

Here the CDR3 DNA reads TGTGCCAGCAGCATAACACCGGGACTTGATACGCAGTATTTT. Translation gives CASSITPGLDTQYF. V and J are TRBV27 and TRBJ2-3; possible D gene TRBD2, 6 bases. This CDR3 is built from 14 residues. V gave up 6 bases and J gave up 6 bases, with 16 bases separating them. Germline CDR1 and CDR2: MNHEY and SMNVEV (reference sequence).

The chain employs TRBV2 and TRBJ1-5; D is undetermined. Germline V gene lookup returns CDR1 SNHLY and CDR2 FYNNEI. The CDR3 totals 15 residues. V was clipped by 3 bases and J by 0 bases, with 9 bases between them. As DNA, the CDR3 is TGTGCCAGCAGTGATGCGGTTATTAGCAATCAGCCCCAGCATTTT. This gives the protein CASSDAVISNQPQHF.

The chain employs TRBV6-5 and TRBJ2-6; D ambiguous. Germline CDR1 is MNHEY and CDR2 is SVGAGI. V was cut by 0 bases and J by 0 bases, with 3 bases left in between. CDR3 length: 15 amino acids. In nucleotides, the CDR3 is TGTGCCAGCAGTTACTCCGGCTCTGGGGCCAACGTCCTGACTTTC. Protein product: CASSYSGSGANVLTF.

For this clone: The junction and the germline gene differ at one end; a read error may be behind it. The V gene is TRBV7-9, the J gene TRBJ2-5, with a possible D match to TRBD2 (6 bases). The CDR3 is made up of 14 amino acids. Per germline, CDR1 SEHNR and CDR2 FQNEAQ (reference sequence). The CDR3 is CSSSEFGGQETQYF. CDR3 DNA sequence: TGTTCCAGCAGCGAGTTCGGGGGACAAGAGACCCAGTACTTC.

The chain has TRBV29-1 and TRBJ1-1, with TRBD1 as a possible D gene (6 bases). V was shortened by 8 bases and J by 6 bases, with 13 bases between the two germline ends. This CDR3 comprises 11 residues. The germline CDR1 and CDR2 sequences are SQVTM and ANQGSEA. The CDR3 loop is CSTTTGSEAFF. Written as DNA, the CDR3 is TGCAGCACCACTACAGGGTCTGAAGCTTTCTTT.

The chain employs TRBV28 and TRBJ2-7; D is unresolved. Germline V lookup: CDR1 MDHEN, CDR2 SYDVKM. The CDR3 length is 14 residues. V was trimmed by 5 bases and J by 4 bases, leaving 15 bases between them. DNA for the CDR3: TGTGCCAGCAGTGCCCCCCCCTCGGGTTACGAGCAGTACTTC. This encodes CASSAPPSGYEQYF.

The genes are TRBV5-1 and TRBJ2-3; 14 bases match TRBD2. CDR3 size: 16 residues. The ends lost 4 bases at V and 3 bases at J; junction bases unmatched: 4. Looked up from germline, CDR1 is SGHRS and CDR2 is YFSETQ. The CDR3 region is CASSRGLAGGTDTQYF. The CDR3 DNA is TGCGCCAGCAGCCGAGGACTAGCGGGAGGAACAGATACGCAGTATTTT.

This clone has a single count. The genes are TRBV11-2 and TRBJ2-7; 11 bases agree with TRBD2. J lost 4 bases, V lost 8 bases, and 7 bases had no gene match. The CDR3 sequence is 14 residues long. CDR1 and CDR2 from the germline V gene are SGHAT and FQNNGV. The CDR3 sequence is CASGPGLAAYEQYF. In DNA, the CDR3 is TGTGCCAGCGGGCCGGGACTAGCGGCATACGAGCAGTACTTC.

The chain employs TRBV7-6 and TRBJ2-5; the match to TRBD1 covers 7 bases. This CDR3 is built from 14 residues. The V and J ends lost 5 bases and 7 bases, in that order; junction bases with no gene match: 10. Germline V gene sequence: CDR1 SGHVS, CDR2 FNYEAQ. This CDR3 is CASSLSTGPPTQYF. The DNA for the CDR3 is TGTGCCAGCAGCCTCTCGACAGGGCCGCCGACCCAGTACTTC.